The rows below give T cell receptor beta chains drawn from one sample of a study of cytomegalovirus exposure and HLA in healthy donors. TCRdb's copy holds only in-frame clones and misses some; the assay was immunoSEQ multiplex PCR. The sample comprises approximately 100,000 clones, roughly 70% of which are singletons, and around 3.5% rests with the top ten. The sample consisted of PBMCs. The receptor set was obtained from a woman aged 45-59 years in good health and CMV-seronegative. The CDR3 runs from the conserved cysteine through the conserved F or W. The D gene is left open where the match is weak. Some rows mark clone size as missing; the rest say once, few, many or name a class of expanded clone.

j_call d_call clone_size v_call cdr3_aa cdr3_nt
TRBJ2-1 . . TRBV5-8 CASSPLFRNEQFF TGTGCCAGCAGCCCCTTGTTCCGCAATGAGCAGTTCTTC
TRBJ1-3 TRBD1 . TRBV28 CASSPGQGVGNTIYF TGTGCCAGCAGTCCAGGACAGGGGGTTGGAAACACCATATATTTT
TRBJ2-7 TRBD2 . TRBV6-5 CASSYTAGGLGYEQYF TGTGCCAGCAGTTACACGGCGGGGGGGCTGGGCTACGAGCAGTACTTC
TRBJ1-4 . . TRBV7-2 CASRLNRENEKLFF TGTGCCAGCAGGTTAAACAGGGAAAATGAAAAACTGTTTTTT
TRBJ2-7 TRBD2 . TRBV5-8 CASSAGTSGYSYEQYF TGTGCCAGCAGCGCAGGGACTAGCGGATACTCCTACGAGCAGTACTTC
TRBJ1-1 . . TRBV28 CASSLYQGPNTEAFF TGTGCCAGCAGTTTGTATCAGGGGCCGAACACTGAAGCTTTCTTT
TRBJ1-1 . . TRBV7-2 CASSSLDGEEAFF TGTGCCAGCAGCTCCCTTGACGGGGAGGAGGCTTTCTTT
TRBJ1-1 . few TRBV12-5 CASGLGTDRKAFF TGTGCTAGTGGTTTGGGTACGGACAGAAAAGCTTTCTTT
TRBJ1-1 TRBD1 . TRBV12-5 CASGLVLGTGTTWNTEAFF TGTGCTAGTGGTTTGGTACTGGGGACAGGGACAACTTGGAACACTGAAGCTTTCTTT
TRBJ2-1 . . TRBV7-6 CASSLGQGGSYNEQFF TGTGCCAGCAGCTTAGGGCAGGGGGGCTCCTACAATGAGCAGTTCTTC
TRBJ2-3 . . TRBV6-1 CASSEVGGSTDTQYF TGTGCCAGCAGTGAAGTTGGAGGAAGCACAGATACGCAGTATTTT
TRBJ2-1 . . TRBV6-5 CASSYREVRNEQFF TGTGCCAGCAGTTACCGAGAGGTCCGAAATGAGCAGTTCTTC
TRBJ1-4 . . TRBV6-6 CASSYSAQTNEKLFF TGTGCCAGCAGTTACTCAGCCCAAACTAATGAAAAACTGTTTTTT
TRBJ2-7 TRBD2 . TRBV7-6 CASSSGSGRLSYEQYF TGTGCCAGCAGCTCTGGTAGCGGGAGACTCTCCTACGAGCAGTACTTC
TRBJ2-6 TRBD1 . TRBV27 CASSLSGTGFRSGANVLTF TGTGCCAGCAGTTTATCCGGGACAGGGTTTAGGTCTGGGGCCAACGTCCTGACTTTC
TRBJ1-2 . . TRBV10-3 CAIRERQDAYGYTF TGTGCCATCAGGGAAAGACAGGATGCCTATGGCTACACCTTC
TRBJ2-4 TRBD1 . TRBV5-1 CASSVQQGNIQYF TGCGCCAGCAGCGTACAACAGGGGAACATTCAGTACTTC
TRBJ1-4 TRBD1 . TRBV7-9 CASSSGQGRKKLFF TGTGCCAGCAGCTCGGGACAGGGGAGGAAAAAACTGTTTTTT
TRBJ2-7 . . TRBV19 CASSVGTWRGYEQYF TGTGCCAGTAGTGTTGGGACCTGGAGGGGCTACGAGCAGTACTTC
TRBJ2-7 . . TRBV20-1 CSAPRNYEQYF TGCAGTGCTCCCAGGAATTATGAGCAGTACTTC
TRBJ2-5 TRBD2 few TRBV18 CASSIGTSGSETQYF TGTGCCAGCTCAATAGGGACTAGCGGGAGTGAGACCCAGTACTTC
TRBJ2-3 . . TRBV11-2 CASSLAGTSTDTQYF TGTGCCAGCAGCTTAGCGGGGACTAGCACAGATACGCAGTATTTT
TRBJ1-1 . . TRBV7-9 CASSSSVLGYGGSTEAFF TGTGCCAGCAGCTCGTCAGTCTTGGGTTATGGAGGTAGCACTGAAGCTTTCTTT
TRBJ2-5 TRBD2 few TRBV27 CASSLSIGTRRETQYF TGTGCCAGCAGTTTATCGATCGGGACTAGGCGAGAGACCCAGTACTTC
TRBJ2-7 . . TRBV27 CASSYRGERGLYEQYF TGTGCCAGCAGTTACCGAGGAGAACGTGGACTTTACGAGCAGTACTTC
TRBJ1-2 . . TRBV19 CASSSSGADYGYTF TGTGCCAGTAGCAGCTCAGGCGCCGACTATGGCTACACCTTC